This TCR beta chain appears in the sequencing data of a study of control samples from healthy donors and cancer patients. Some clones are missing from TCRdb's copy, which holds only in-frame ones; the method was immunoSEQ multiplex PCR. The data contain hundreds of thousands of clones, around 90% of them singletons. The length of the CDR3 is 16 residues. CDR1 and CDR2 from the germline V gene are MNHEY and SVGEGT. J was trimmed by 1 base and V by 0 bases; bases with no gene match: 2. The rearrangement uses TRBV6-2 or TRBV6-3 and TRBJ2-1; 8 nucleotides agree with TRBD2. This sequence originates from a man aged 35 to 55 with head and neck cancer. The sample taken for sequencing was PBMCs. As DNA, the CDR3 is TGTGCCAGCAGTTACTCGACGGGGGGGTCCTACAATGAGCAGTTCTTC. Its protein is CASSYSTGGSYNEQFF.